This TCR beta chain derives from a study of T cells in lung cancer brain metastases. The table came from immunoSEQ multiplex PCR; TCRdb's copy has only in-frame clones and leaves some out. The sample has roughly 5,000 clones, more than 75% seen once. The germline V and J ends were trimmed by 3 bases and 3 bases, with 20 bases remaining between them. This CDR3 is 18 amino acids long. Germline V gives CDR1 SGHAT, CDR2 FQNNGV. This chain joins TRBV11-2 and TRBJ2-2; no definite D call. Sequenced material: tumor tissue from a brain metastasis. The receptor was derived from a woman aged 45 to 65 with non-small cell lung cancer that had spread to the brain. CDR3 bases: TGTGCCAGCAGCTTCCTAAGGACCCCCATAGGGCACACCGGGGAGCTGTTTTTT. Translating gives CASSFLRTPIGHTGELFF. The whole variable domain, filled in from reference TRBV11-2 and TRBJ2-2, reads EAGVAQSPRYKIIEKRQSVAFWCNPISGHATLYWYQQILGQGPKLLIQFQNNGVVDDSQLPKDRFSAERLKGVDSTLKIQPAKLEDSAVYLCASSFLRTPIGHTGELFFGEGSRLTVL.